This record concerns one T cell receptor (beta chain) sequence. The data were obtained in a study of blood T cell repertoires in COVID-19. V dropped 6 bases and J dropped 6; count of bases not matched to a gene: 10. Germline V gene data show CDR1 as MDHEN and CDR2 as SYDVKM. The CDR3 has 14 residues. Only in-frame clones appear in the TCRdb table, and some are missing; sequencing was by immunoSEQ multiplex PCR. This sample has 100,000 or so clones, with just over 90% found just once. The receptor's source is a man between 60 and 75 years old with acute or convalescent COVID-19. Sequencing was done on a sample of peripheral blood. V gene TRBV28 combines with J gene TRBJ1-2, with TRBD1 matching 7 bases. The DNA of the CDR3 is TGTGCCAGCAGAGTAGGACAGGCGGAGAATGGCTACACCTTC. Amino acids: CASRVGQAENGYTF.